A selection of T cell receptor beta chains follows, all from one sample in a study of shared clonotypes between healthy human individuals. Sequencing was performed with immunoSEQ multiplex PCR; in TCRdb, only in-frame clones are kept and a portion is missing. The repertoire holds over a million clones, with roughly 74% as singletons. Sequencing used memory CD4+ T cells from PBMCs. The receptor set was obtained from a young man in good health. Some clones in this sample may be carry-over from other donors' samples. CDR3s include the opening cysteine and the closing phenylalanine or tryptophan. A D gene is named only where the DNA matches it firmly. Clone size is shown for a subset of rows, as once, few, many or a class of expanded clone.

j_call clone_size v_call d_call cdr3_nt cdr3_aa
TRBJ2-6 . TRBV5-1 . TGCGCCAGCAGCTTGTTCGGGGGTGACAACGTCCTGACTTTC CASSLFGGDNVLTF
TRBJ1-1 . TRBV11-1 . TGTGCCAGCAGCTTAGCGTACGACAGGAACACTGAAGCTTTCTTT CASSLAYDRNTEAFF
TRBJ1-4 . TRBV5-1 . TGCGCCAGCAAGGCAGGCGGGGGCCCGGGCGAAAAACTGTTTTTT CASKAGGGPGEKLFF
TRBJ1-1 . TRBV4-1 TRBD1 TGCGCCAGCAGCCAGTCGACAGGGTCTGGCACTGAAGCTTTCTTT CASSQSTGSGTEAFF
TRBJ2-1 . TRBV20-1 . TGCAGTGCTAGGGCTAATGAGCAGTTCTTC CSARANEQFF
TRBJ1-1 few TRBV29-1 . TGCAGCGTTGTTCGACAGTTGAACACTGAAGCTTTCTTT CSVVRQLNTEAFF
TRBJ1-2 . TRBV7-8 TRBD1 TGTGCCAGCAGCCGGGACAGGGGGCTGGATGGCTACACCTTC CASSRDRGLDGYTF
TRBJ2-5 . TRBV5-1 TRBD1 TGCGCCAGCAGCTGGAAGACAGGGCCGGGAGAGACCCAGTACTTC CASSWKTGPGETQYF
TRBJ2-1 many TRBV7-9 . TGTGCCAGCACCCCTAGTGGTGCTTGGATCAATGAGCAGTTCTTC CASTPSGAWINEQFF
TRBJ2-2 few TRBV7-9 TRBD2 TGTGCCAGCAGCTTAGTTAGTCTAGCGGGAGTGAACACCGGGGAGCTGTTTTTT CASSLVSLAGVNTGELFF
TRBJ1-1 . TRBV6-6 . TGTGCCAGCAGCGCCGGGGCCAACACTGAAGCTTTCTTT CASSAGANTEAFF